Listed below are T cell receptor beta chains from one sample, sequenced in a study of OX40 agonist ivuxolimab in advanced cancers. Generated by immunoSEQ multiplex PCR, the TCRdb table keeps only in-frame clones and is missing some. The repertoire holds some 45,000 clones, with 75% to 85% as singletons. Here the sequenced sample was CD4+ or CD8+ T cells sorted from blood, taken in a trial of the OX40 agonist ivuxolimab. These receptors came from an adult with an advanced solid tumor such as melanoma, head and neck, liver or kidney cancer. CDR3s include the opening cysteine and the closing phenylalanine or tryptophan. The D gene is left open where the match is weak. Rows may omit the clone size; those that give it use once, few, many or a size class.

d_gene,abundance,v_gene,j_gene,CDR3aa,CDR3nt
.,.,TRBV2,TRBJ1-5,CASNQAGENQPQHF,TGTGCCAGTAACCAGGCGGGGGAAAATCAGCCCCAGCATTTT
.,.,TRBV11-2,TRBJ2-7,CASSYGPGYEQYF,TGTGCCAGCAGCTATGGACCGGGCTACGAGCAGTACTTC
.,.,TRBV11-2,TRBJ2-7,CASSPGLSMNEQYF,TGTGCCAGCAGCCCCGGACTGAGCATGAACGAGCAGTACTTC
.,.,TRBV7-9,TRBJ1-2,CASSSLRVAGYTF,TGTGCCAGCAGCTCCCTCAGGGTCGCTGGCTACACCTTC
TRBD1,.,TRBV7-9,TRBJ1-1,CASSRQGPPTEAFF,TGTGCCAGCAGCCGACAGGGCCCCCCCACTGAAGCTTTCTTT
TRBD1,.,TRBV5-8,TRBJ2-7,CASSQVNRGPYEQYF,TGTGCCAGCAGCCAGGTCAACAGGGGACCCTACGAGCAGTACTTC
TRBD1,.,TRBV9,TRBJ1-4,CASSAGRDRSFLYEKLFF,TGTGCCAGCAGCGCGGGACGGGACAGGAGTTTCCTCTATGAAAAACTGTTTTTT
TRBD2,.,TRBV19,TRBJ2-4,CASSMIPGGGENIQYF,TGTGCCAGTAGTATGATTCCTGGGGGGGGAGAAAACATTCAGTACTTC
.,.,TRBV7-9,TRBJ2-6,CASSPQGGSGANVLTF,TGTGCCAGCAGCCCCCAGGGGGGATCTGGGGCCAACGTCCTGACTTTC
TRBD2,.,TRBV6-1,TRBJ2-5,CASSDKEGGAETQYF,TGTGCCAGCAGTGATAAGGAGGGAGGGGCAGAGACCCAGTACTTC
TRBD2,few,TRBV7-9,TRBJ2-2,CASSSGLAGGHGELFF,TGTGCCAGCAGCTCTGGACTAGCGGGGGGGCACGGGGAGCTGTTTTTT
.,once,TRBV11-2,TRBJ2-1,CASSLVARHFYNEQFF,TGTGCCAGCAGCTTAGTTGCGCGACATTTTTACAATGAGCAGTTCTTC
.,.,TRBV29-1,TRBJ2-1,CSVVTGWNEQFF,TGCAGCGTTGTAACAGGGTGGAATGAGCAGTTCTTC
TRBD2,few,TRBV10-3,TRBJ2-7,CAISETGGPNYEQYF,TGTGCCATCAGTGAAACGGGAGGGCCCAACTACGAGCAGTACTTC
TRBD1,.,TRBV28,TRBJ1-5,CASSSPGQGVRPSNQPQHF,TGTGCCAGCAGTTCCCCGGGACAGGGAGTACGTCCTAGCAATCAGCCCCAGCATTTT
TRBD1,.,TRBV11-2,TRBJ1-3,CASSLGPDRYSGNTIYF,TGTGCCAGCAGCTTAGGCCCGGACAGGTACTCTGGAAACACCATATATTTT
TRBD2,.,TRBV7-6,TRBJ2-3,CASSPSAGRYTDTQYF,TGTGCCAGCAGCCCGTCAGCGGGGAGGTACACAGATACGCAGTATTTT
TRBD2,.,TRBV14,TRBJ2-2,CASSQVLAGAHTGELFF,TGTGCCAGCAGCCAAGTTTTAGCGGGAGCTCACACCGGGGAGCTGTTTTTT
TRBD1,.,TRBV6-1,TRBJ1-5,CASGPTRGRDQPQHF,TGTGCCAGCGGACCGACCAGGGGGCGCGATCAGCCCCAGCATTTT
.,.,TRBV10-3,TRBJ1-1,CAMGDLHSGTEAFF,TGTGCCATGGGGGACCTTCACTCGGGCACTGAAGCTTTCTTT
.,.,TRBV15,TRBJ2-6,CATSRALDSLSGANVLTF,TGTGCCACCAGCAGAGCACTAGATTCTTTATCTGGGGCCAACGTCCTGACTTTC
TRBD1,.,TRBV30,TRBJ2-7,CAWSSQSGGYEQYF,TGTGCCTGGAGTTCCCAGTCAGGGGGCTACGAGCAGTACTTC
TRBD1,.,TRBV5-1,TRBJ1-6,CASSGQGVNSPLHF,TGCGCCAGCAGCGGACAGGGGGTTAATTCACCCCTCCACTTT
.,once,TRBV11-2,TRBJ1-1,CASTRTPDGEAFF,TGTGCCAGCACCCGAACCCCGGACGGTGAAGCTTTCTTT
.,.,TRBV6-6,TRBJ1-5,CASSPQGAQPQHF,TGTGCCAGCAGTCCACAAGGGGCTCAGCCCCAGCATTTT
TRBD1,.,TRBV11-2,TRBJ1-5,CASSLDAGGRGQPQHF,TGTGCCAGCAGCTTAGATGCGGGGGGCAGGGGGCAGCCCCAGCATTTT
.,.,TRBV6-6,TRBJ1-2,CASSPRREGEGYTF,TGTGCCAGCAGCCCTCGTAGGGAGGGGGAAGGCTACACCTTC
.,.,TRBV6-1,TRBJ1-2,CASSERVSGADMYGYTF,TGTGCCAGCAGTGAAAGAGTCTCGGGAGCCGACATGTATGGCTACACCTTC
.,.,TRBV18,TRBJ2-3,CASSRVRDTQYF,TGTGCCAGCTCACGAGTACGGGATACGCAGTATTTT
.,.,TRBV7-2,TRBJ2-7,CASSLGPPQEQYF,TGTGCCAGCAGCTTGGGCCCCCCGCAAGAGCAGTACTTC
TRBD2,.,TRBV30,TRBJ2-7,CAWKLLADPYEQYF,TGTGCCTGGAAGTTACTAGCGGATCCCTACGAGCAGTACTTC
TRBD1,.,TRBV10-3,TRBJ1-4,CAISARGQGDEKLFF,TGTGCCATCAGTGCAAGGGGGCAAGGTGATGAAAAACTGTTTTTT
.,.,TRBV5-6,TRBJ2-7,CASGSDGNVDYEQYF,TGTGCCAGCGGTTCGGACGGAAATGTGGACTACGAGCAGTACTTC
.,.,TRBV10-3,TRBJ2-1,CAISDVREGGEQFF,TGTGCCATCTCTGACGTGCGGGAAGGGGGTGAGCAGTTCTTC
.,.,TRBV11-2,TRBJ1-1,CASSLAGAGSEAFF,TGTGCCAGCAGCTTAGCAGGGGCAGGTTCTGAAGCTTTCTTT
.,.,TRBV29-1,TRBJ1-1,CSVSTGMSTEAFF,TGCAGCGTGTCTACGGGGATGAGCACTGAAGCTTTCTTT
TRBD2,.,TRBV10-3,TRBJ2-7,CAISLSGGPSGEQYF,TGTGCCATCAGCCTTAGCGGGGGGCCCTCGGGGGAGCAGTACTTC
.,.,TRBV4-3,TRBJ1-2,CASSQEWDLNYGYTF,TGCGCCAGCAGCCAAGAATGGGACTTGAACTATGGCTACACCTTC